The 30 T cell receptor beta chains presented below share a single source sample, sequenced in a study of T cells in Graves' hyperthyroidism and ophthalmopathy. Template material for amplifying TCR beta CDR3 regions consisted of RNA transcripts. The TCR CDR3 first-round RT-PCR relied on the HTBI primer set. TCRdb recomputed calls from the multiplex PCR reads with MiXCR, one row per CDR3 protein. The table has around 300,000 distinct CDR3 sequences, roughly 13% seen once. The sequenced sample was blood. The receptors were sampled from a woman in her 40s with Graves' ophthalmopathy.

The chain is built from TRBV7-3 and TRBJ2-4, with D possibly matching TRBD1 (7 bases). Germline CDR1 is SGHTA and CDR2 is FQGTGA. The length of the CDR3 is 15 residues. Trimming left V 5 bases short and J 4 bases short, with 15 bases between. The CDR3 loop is CASSRRDSEKNIQYF. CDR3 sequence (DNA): TGTGCCAGCAGCCGGAGGGACAGCGAGAAAAACATTCAGTACTTC. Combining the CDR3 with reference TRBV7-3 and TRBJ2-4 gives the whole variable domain GAGVSQTPSNKVTEKGKYVELRCDPISGHTALYWYRQSLGQGPEFLIYFQGTGAADDSGLPNDRFFAVRPEGSVSTLKIQRTERGDSAVYLCASSRRDSEKNIQYFGAGTRLSVL.

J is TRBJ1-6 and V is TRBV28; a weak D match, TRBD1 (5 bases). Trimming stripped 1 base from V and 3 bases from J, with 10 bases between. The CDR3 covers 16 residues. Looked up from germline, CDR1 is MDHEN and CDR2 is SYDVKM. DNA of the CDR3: TGTGCCAGCAGTTTATATGGGACTTACTATAATTCACCCCTCCACTTT. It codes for CASSLYGTYYNSPLHF.

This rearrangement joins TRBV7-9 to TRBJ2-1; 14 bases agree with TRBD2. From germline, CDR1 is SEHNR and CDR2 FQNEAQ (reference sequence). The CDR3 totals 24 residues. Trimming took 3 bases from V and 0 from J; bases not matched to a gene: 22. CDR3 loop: CASSFPYPQPGLAGARSSYNEQFF. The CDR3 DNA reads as TGTGCCAGCAGCTTCCCCTACCCTCAGCCGGGACTAGCGGGGGCCCGGAGCTCCTACAATGAGCAGTTCTTC.

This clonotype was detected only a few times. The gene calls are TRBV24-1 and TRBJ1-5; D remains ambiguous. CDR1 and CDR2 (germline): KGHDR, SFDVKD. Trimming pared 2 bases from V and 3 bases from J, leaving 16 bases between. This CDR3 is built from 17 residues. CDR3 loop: CATSDSSRPLTNQPQHF. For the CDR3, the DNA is TGTGCCACCAGTGATTCTTCCAGGCCGCTAACCAATCAGCCCCAGCATTTT.

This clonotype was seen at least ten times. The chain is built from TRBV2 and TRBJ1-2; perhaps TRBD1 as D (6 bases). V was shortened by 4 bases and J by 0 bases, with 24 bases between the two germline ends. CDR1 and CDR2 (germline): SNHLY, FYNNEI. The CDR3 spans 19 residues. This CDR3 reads CASSAGAGPREGTNYGYTF. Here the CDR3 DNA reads TGTGCCAGCAGTGCAGGGGCGGGCCCTCGAGAGGGGACTAACTATGGCTACACCTTC.

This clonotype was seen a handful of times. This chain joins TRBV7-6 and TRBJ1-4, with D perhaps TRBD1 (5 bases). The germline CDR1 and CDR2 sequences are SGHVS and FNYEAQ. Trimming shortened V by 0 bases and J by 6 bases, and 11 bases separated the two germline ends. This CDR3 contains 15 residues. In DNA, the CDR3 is TGTGCCAGCAGCTTAGCGGCAGGGAGTCATGAAAAACTGTTTTTT. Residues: CASSLAAGSHEKLFF. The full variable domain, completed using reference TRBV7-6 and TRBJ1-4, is GAGVSQSPRYKVTKRGQDVALRCDPISGHVSLYWYRQALGQGPEFLTYFNYEAQQDKSGLPNDRFSAERPEGSISTLTIQRTEQRDSAMYRCASSLAAGSHEKLFFGSGTQLSVL.

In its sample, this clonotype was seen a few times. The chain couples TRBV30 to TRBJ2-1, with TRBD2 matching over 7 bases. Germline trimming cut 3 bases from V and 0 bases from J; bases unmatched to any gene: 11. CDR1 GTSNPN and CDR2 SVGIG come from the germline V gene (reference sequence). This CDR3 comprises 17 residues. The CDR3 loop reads CAWRASGLRSSYNEQFF. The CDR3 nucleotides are TGTGCCTGGAGAGCTAGCGGTCTAAGGAGCTCCTACAATGAGCAGTTCTTC. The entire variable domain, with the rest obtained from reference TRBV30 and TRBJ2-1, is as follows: SQTIHQWPATLVQPVGSPLSLECTVEGTSNPNLYWYRQAAGRGLQLLFYSVGIGQISSEVPQNLSASRPQDRQFILSSKKLLLSDSGFYLCAWRASGLRSSYNEQFFGPGTRLTVL.

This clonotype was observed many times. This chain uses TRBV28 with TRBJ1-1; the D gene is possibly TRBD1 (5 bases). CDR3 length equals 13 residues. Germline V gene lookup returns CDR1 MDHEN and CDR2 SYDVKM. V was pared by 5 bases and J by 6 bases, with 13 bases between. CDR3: CASSPHRTPEAFF. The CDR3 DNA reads TGTGCCAGCAGTCCTCATCGGACACCTGAAGCTTTCTTT.

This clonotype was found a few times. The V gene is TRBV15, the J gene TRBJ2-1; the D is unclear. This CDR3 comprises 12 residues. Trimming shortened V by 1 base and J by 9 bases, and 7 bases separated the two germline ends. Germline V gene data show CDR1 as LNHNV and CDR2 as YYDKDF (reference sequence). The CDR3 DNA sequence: TGTGCCACCAGCAGAGGCGACGGTGAGCAGTTCTTC. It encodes CATSRGDGEQFF. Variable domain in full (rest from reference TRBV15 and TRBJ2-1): DAMVIQNPRYQVTQFGKPVTLSCSQTLNHNVMYWYQQKSSQAPKLLFHYYDKDFNNEADTPDNFQSRRPNTSFCFLDIRSPGLGDTAMYLCATSRGDGEQFFGPGTRLTVL.

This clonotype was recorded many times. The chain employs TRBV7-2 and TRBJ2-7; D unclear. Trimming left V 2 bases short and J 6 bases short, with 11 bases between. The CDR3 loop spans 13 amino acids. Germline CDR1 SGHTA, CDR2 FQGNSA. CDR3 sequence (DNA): TGTGCCAGCAGCTTATTGGTCCTGGGCGAGCAGTACTTC. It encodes CASSLLVLGEQYF.

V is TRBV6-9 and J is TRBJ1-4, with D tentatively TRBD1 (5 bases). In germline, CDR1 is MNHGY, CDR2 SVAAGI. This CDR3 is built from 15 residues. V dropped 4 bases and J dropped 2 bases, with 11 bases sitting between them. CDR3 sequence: CASSLRQLTNEKLFF. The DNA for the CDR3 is TGTGCCAGCAGTTTAAGACAGCTCACTAATGAAAAACTGTTTTTT.

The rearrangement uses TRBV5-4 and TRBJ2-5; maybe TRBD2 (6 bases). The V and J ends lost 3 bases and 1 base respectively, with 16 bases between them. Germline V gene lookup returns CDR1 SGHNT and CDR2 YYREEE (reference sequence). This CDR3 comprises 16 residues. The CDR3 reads CASSSPRRDRQETQYF. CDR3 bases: TGTGCCAGCAGCTCCCCCAGGCGGGACCGCCAAGAGACCCAGTACTTC.

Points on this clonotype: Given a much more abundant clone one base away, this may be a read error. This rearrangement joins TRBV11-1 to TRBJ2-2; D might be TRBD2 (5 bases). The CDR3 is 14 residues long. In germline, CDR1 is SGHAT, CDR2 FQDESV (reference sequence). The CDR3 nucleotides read TGTGCCAGCAGCTTACTCGACAACACCGGGGAGCTGCTTTTT. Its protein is CASSLLDNTGELLF.

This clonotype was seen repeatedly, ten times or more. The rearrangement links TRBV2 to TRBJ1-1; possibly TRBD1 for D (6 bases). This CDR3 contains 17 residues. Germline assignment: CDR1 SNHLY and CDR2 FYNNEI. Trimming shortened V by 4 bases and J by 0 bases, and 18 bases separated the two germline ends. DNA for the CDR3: TGTGCCAGCAGTGTGGGTGGAGGGACACTCATGAACACTGAAGCTTTCTTT. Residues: CASSVGGGTLMNTEAFF.

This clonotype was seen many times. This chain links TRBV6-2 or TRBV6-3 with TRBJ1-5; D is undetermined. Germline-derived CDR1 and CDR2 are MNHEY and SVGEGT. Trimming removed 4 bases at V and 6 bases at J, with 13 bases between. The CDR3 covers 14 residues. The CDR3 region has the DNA TGTGCCAGCAGTTCCCCGGAGGTGCTTCAGCCCCAGCATTTT. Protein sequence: CASSSPEVLQPQHF.

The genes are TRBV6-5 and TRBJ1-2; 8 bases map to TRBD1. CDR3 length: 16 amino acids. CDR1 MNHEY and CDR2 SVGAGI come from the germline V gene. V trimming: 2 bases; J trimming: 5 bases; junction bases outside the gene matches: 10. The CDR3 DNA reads TGTGCCAGCAGTTACCCCACAGGGGGGCCTACTTATGGCTACACCTTC. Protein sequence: CASSYPTGGPTYGYTF.

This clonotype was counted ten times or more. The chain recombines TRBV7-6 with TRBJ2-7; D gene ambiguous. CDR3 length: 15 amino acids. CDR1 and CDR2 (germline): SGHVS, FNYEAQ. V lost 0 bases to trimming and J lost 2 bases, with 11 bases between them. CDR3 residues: CASSLAPGSTYEQYF. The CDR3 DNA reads TGTGCCAGCAGCTTAGCCCCGGGCTCGACCTACGAGCAGTACTTC.

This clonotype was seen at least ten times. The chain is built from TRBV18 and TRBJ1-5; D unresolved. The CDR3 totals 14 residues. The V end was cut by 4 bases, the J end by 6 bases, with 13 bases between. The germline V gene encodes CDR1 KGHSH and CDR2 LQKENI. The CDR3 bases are TGTGCCAGCTCACGGTCGGAGGCCACTCAGCCCCAGCATTTT. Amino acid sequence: CASSRSEATQPQHF. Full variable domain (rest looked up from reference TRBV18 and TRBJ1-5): NAGVMQNPRHLVRRRGQEARLRCSPMKGHSHVYWYRQLPEEGLKFMVYLQKENIIDESGMPKERFSAEFPKEGPSILRIQQVVRGDSAAYFCASSRSEATQPQHFGDGTRLSIL.

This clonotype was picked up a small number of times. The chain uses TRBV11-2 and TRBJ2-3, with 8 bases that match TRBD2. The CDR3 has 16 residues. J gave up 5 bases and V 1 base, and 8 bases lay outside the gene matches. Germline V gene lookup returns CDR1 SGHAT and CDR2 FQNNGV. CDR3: CASSLVAGGAGDTQYF. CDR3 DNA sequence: TGTGCCAGCAGCTTAGTGGCCGGGGGGGCCGGAGATACGCAGTATTTT.

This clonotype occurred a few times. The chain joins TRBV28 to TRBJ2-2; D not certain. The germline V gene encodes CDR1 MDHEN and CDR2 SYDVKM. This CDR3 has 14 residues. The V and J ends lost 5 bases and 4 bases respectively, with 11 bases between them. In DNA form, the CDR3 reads TGTGCCAGCAGTCGACCCACAGTCACCGGGGAGCTGTTTTTT. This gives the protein CASSRPTVTGELFF.

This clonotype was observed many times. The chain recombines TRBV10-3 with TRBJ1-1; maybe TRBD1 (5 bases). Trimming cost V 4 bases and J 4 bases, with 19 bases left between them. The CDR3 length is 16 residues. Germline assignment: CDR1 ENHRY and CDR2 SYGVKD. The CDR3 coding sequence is TGTGCCATCAGTGTTCATCGCTTGGGGGATGGCACTGAAGCTTTCTTT. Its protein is CAISVHRLGDGTEAFF.

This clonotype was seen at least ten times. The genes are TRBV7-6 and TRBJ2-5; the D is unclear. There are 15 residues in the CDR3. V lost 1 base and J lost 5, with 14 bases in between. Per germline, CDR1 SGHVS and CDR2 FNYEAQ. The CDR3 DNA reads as TGTGCCAGCAGCTTAGTAGGGCCGCTTGGGGAGACCCAGTACTTC. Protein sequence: CASSLVGPLGETQYF.

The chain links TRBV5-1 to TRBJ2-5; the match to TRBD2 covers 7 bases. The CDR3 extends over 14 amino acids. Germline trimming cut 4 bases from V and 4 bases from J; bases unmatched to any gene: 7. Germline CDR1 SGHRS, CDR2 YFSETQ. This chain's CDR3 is CASSPGRAGETQYF. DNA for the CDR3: TGCGCCAGCAGCCCTGGGAGGGCGGGAGAGACCCAGTACTTC.

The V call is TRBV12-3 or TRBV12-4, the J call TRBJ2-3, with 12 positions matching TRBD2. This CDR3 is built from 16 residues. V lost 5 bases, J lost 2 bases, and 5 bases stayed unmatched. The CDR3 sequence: CASSTLAGGFTDTQYF. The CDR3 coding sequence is TGTGCCAGCAGTACACTAGCGGGAGGTTTCACAGATACGCAGTATTTT.

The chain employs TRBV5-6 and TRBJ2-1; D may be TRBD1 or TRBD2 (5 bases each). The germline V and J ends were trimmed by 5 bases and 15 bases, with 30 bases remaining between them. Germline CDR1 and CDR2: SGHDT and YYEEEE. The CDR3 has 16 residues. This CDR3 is CASSLPLTGRTLKWFF. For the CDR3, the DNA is TGTGCCAGCAGTCTCCCCTTGACGGGACGGACCCTCAAGTGGTTCTTC.

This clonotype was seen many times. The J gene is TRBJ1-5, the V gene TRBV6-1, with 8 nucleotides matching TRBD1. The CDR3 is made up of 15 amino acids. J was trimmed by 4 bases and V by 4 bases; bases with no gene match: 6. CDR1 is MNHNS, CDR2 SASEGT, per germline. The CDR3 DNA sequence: TGTGCCAGCAGTGTGGGGACAGGTAAAAATCAGCCCCAGCATTTT. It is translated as CASSVGTGKNQPQHF.

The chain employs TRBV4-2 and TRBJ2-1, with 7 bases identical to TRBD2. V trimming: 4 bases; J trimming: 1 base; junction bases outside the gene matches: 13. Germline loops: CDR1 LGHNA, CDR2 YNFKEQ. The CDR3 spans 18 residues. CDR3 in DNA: TGTGCCAGCAGCCTCCCCTCGGGGGGAGAAAGATCCTACAATGAGCAGTTCTTC. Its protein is CASSLPSGGERSYNEQFF.

CDR3 in DNA: TGCAGTGCTACGCTCGACAGCCCCTCCTACAATGAGCAGTTCTTC. Protein sequence: CSATLDSPSYNEQFF. The gene calls are TRBV20-1 and TRBJ2-1, with a tentative D call TRBD1 (5 bases). V dropped 4 bases and J dropped 0 bases, with 13 bases sitting between them. Germline assignment: CDR1 DFQATT and CDR2 SNEGSKA (reference sequence). CDR3 length: 15 amino acids.

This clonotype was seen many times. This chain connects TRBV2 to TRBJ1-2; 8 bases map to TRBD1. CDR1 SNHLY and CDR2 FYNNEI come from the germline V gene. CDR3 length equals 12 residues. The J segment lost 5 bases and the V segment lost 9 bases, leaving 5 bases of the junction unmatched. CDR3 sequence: CASERQGYGYTF. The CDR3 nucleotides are TGTGCCAGTGAAAGACAGGGGTATGGCTACACCTTC.

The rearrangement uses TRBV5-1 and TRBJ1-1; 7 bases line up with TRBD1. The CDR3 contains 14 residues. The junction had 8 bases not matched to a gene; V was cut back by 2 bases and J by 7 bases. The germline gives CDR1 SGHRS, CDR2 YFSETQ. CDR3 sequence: CASSLQGREGEAFF. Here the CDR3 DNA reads TGCGCCAGCAGCTTACAGGGGAGGGAGGGTGAAGCTTTCTTT.